These T cell receptor beta chains were read from a single sample in a study of cytomegalovirus exposure and HLA in healthy donors. Only in-frame clones appear in the TCRdb table, and some are missing; sequencing was by immunoSEQ multiplex PCR. Of around 94,000 clones in the sample, 70% to 85% were seen once. Specimen: PBMCs. These receptors were collected from a human donor in good health. The CDR3 runs from the conserved cysteine through the conserved F or W. The D gene is left open where the match is weak. The size of a clone is reported for some rows only, either as once, few or many, or as a class for expanded clones.

D,size,J,V,DNA,CDR3
-,-,TRBJ1-4,TRBV6-5,TGTGCCAGCAGTTACTCTACCAGGATTACTAATGAAAAACTGTTTTTT,CASSYSTRITNEKLFF
TRBD1,-,TRBJ1-1,TRBV10-3,TGTGCCATCAGTCCTAGGGGCGGACAGGGCCCCACTGAAGCTTTCTTT,CAISPRGGQGPTEAFF
TRBD2,once,TRBJ2-1,TRBV7-9,TGTGCCAGCAGCCCTCGGTCTAGCGGGAGGCCCAATGAGCAGTTCTTC,CASSPRSSGRPNEQFF
TRBD1,-,TRBJ2-7,TRBV7-3,TGTGCCAGCAGCCTCGGGACAGGGGGCGAGCAGTACTTC,CASSLGTGGEQYF
-,-,TRBJ1-2,TRBV2,TGTGCCAGCAAACTCGAGAGTAACTATGGCTACACCTTC,CASKLESNYGYTF
TRBD1,-,TRBJ1-2,TRBV28,TGTGCCAGCACCATATGGGGGACAGATTATGGCTACACCTTC,CASTIWGTDYGYTF
-,-,TRBJ1-1,TRBV10-1,TGCGCCAGCAGTGAGCCGAGGTCAGGGTCAAACACTGAAGCTTTCTTT,CASSEPRSGSNTEAFF
TRBD1,-,TRBJ2-7,TRBV29-1,TGCAGCGTCGCCGGGACAGGTCGTGTTGAGCAGTACTTC,CSVAGTGRVEQYF
TRBD1,-,TRBJ1-1,TRBV7-9,TGTGCCAGCAGCTTAGTGGTGGGACAGGGCACTGAAGCTTTCTTT,CASSLVVGQGTEAFF
TRBD1,-,TRBJ1-1,TRBV18,TGTGCCAGCTCACTAGGGGACAGGTTTACTGAAGCTTTCTTT,CASSLGDRFTEAFF
-,-,TRBJ2-5,TRBV27,TGTGCCAGCAGTTTTTACACGGGGAAAGAGCAGTACTTC,CASSFYTGKEQYF
TRBD2,-,TRBJ2-3,TRBV5-6,TGTGCCAGCAGCTCGCCCCGGCGGGGGAAGACAGATACGCAGTATTTT,CASSSPRRGKTDTQYF
-,-,TRBJ1-2,TRBV14,TGTGCCAGCAGCGTTGGCAGGATTAACTATGGCTACACCTTC,CASSVGRINYGYTF
TRBD2,once,TRBJ2-5,TRBV7-3,TGTGCCAGCAGCTTGGGGCTAGCGGGAGGGCAAGAGACCCAGTACTTC,CASSLGLAGGQETQYF
-,-,TRBJ2-7,TRBV2,TGTGCCAGCAGTGAAGCTCGGTACTCAAGCTCCTACGAGCAGTACTTC,CASSEARYSSSYEQYF
TRBD1,-,TRBJ1-1,TRBV7-2,TGTGCCAGCAGCTTAGGCAGGGGGTTTGAAGCTTTCTTT,CASSLGRGFEAFF
-,once,TRBJ1-6,TRBV7-3,TGTGCCAGCAGCTTAATGGGCCTGGGTAATTCACCCCTCCACTTT,CASSLMGLGNSPLHF
-,-,TRBJ2-7,TRBV6-5,TGTGCCAGCAGTTACTCGTCTAGCTACGAGCAGTACTTC,CASSYSSSYEQYF
TRBD2,-,TRBJ2-1,TRBV29-1,TGCAGCGTTGAAGTGGCGAGTGGGAGGGCGCGAAATGAGCAGTTCTTC,CSVEVASGRARNEQFF
-,-,TRBJ2-5,TRBV25-1,TGTGCCAGCAGCCCGAAAGGGGGGGAGGGGGCCCAGTACTTC,CASSPKGGEGAQYF
TRBD1,-,TRBJ2-7,TRBV6-6,TGTGCCTCCTCCGGACAGGGGCCCTACGAGCAGTACTTC,CASSGQGPYEQYF
-,-,TRBJ1-6,TRBV5-5,TGTGCCAGCAGCTTGTCTACGGTACCCAATTCACCCCTCCACTTT,CASSLSTVPNSPLHF
-,-,TRBJ2-1,TRBV7-2,TGTGCCAGCAGCTCAGCGGGGACAGTGACCTACAATGAGCAGTTCTTC,CASSSAGTVTYNEQFF
TRBD1,-,TRBJ2-3,TRBV7-9,TGTGCCAGCAGCTCAGGACAGGGGAGGGATACGCAGTATTTT,CASSSGQGRDTQYF
TRBD1,-,TRBJ2-7,TRBV5-1,TGCGCCAGCAGCCCCGGGACAGCCTCTAGTGAGCAGTACTTC,CASSPGTASSEQYF
-,-,TRBJ1-1,TRBV4-2,TGTGCCAGCAGCCAGTCAGGCCCTGAAGCCTTCTTT,CASSQSGPEAFF
-,once,TRBJ1-3,TRBV27,TGTGCCAGCAGTCGAAGCGGTGGAAACACCATATATTTT,CASSRSGGNTIYF
TRBD1,-,TRBJ1-5,TRBV6-6,TGTGCCGCTACGGCCACCGGGACAGGGAACAATCAGCCCCAGCATTTT,CAATATGTGNNQPQHF
-,-,TRBJ1-2,TRBV2,TGTGCCAGCAGAGCCACCCCAGGCTACACCTTC,CASRATPGYTF
TRBD2,-,TRBJ2-2,TRBV28,TGTGCCAGCAGTCGGTCTAGCGGGAGGGCCCTCGCCGGGGAGCTGTTTTTT,CASSRSSGRALAGELFF
-,-,TRBJ1-5,TRBV28,TGTGCCAGCAGGGGAGGGGTGGGTCAGCCCCAGCATTTT,CASRGGVGQPQHF